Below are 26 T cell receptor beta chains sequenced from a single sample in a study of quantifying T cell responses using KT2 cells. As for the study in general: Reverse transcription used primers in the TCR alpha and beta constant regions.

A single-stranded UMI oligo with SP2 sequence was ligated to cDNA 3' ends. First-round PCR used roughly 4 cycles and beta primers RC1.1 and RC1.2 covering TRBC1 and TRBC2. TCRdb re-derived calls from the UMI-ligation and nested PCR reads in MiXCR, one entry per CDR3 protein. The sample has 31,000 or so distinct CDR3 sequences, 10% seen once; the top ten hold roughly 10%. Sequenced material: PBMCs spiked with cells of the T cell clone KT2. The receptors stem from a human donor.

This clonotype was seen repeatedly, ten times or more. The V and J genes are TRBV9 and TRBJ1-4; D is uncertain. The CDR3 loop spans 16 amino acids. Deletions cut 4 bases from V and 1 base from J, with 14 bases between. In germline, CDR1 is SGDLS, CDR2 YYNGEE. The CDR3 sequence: CASSPEVGVTNEKLFF. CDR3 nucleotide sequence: TGTGCCAGCAGCCCCGAGGTGGGCGTAACTAATGAAAAACTGTTTTTT.

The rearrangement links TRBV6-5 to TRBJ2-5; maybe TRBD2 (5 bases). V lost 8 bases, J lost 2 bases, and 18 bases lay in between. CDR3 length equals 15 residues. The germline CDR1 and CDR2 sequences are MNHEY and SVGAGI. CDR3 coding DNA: TGTGCCAGCGCCCTGGCGGGCGGTCGACAAGAGACCCAGTACTTC. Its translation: CASALAGGRQETQYF.

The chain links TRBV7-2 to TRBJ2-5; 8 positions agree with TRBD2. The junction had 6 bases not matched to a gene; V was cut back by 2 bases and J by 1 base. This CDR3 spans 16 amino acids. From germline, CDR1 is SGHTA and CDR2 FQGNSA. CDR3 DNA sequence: TGTGCCAGCAGCTTACATCCAGGACTAGCCCAAGAGACCCAGTACTTC. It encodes CASSLHPGLAQETQYF.

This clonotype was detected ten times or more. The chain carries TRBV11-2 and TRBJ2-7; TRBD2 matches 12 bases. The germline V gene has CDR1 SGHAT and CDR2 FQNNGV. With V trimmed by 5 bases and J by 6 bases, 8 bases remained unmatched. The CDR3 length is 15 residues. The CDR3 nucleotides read TGTGCCAGCAGCGCACCTAGCGGGGGGGTAAGCGAGCAGTACTTC. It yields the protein CASSAPSGGVSEQYF.

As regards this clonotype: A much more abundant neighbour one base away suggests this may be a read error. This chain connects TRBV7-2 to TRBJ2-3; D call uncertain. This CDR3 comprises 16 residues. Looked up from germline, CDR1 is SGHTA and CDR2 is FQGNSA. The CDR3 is CASSLGRYLSTVTQYF. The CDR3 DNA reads TGTGCCAGCAGCTTAGGTCGCTACCTTAGCACAGTTACGCAGTATTTT.

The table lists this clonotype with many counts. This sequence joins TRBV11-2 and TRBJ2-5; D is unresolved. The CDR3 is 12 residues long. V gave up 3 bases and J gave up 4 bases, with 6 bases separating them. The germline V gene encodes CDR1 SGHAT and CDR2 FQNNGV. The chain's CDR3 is CASSFMAETQYF. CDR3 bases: TGTGCCAGCAGCTTCATGGCAGAGACCCAGTACTTC.

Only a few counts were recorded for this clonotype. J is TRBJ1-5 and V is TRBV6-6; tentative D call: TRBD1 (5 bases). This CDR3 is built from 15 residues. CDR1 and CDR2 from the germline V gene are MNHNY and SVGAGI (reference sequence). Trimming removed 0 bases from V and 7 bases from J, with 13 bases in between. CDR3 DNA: TGTGCCAGCAGTTACTCGGGGCAGGGCGGGCAGCCCCAGCATTTT. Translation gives CASSYSGQGGQPQHF.

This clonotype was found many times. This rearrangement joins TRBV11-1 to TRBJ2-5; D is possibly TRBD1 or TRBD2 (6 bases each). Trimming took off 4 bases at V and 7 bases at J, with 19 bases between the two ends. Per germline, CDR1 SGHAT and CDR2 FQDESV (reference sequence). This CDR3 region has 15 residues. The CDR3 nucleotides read TGTGCCAGCAGCTCCCCCGGGGGCCTGAGGGGGACCCAGTACTTC. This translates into CASSSPGGLRGTQYF.

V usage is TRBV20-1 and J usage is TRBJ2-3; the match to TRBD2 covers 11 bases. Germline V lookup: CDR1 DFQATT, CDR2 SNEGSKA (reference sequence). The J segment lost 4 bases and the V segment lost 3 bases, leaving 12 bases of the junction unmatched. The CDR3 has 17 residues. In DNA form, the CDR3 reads TGCAGTGCTAGGAAAAGTAGCGGGAGGGCCGGGGCAGATACGCAGTATTTT. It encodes CSARKSSGRAGADTQYF.

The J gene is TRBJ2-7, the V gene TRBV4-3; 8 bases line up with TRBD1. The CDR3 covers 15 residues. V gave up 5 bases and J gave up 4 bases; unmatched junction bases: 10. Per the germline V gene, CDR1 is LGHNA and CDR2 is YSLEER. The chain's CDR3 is CASSSHQGAGYEQYF. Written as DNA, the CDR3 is TGCGCCAGCAGCTCCCACCAGGGGGCCGGGTACGAGCAGTACTTC.

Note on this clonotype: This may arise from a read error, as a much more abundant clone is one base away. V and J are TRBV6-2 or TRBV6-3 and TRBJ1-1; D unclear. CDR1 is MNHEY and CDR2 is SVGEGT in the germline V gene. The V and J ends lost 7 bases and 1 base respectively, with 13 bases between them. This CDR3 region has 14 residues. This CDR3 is CASTYGRWNTEAFF. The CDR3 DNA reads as TGTGCCAGCACTTATGGACGGTGGAACACTGAAGCTTTCTTT.

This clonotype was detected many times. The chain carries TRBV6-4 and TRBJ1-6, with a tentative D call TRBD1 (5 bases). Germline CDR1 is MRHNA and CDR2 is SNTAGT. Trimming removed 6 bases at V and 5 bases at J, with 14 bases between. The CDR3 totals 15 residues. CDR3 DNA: TGTGCCAGCAGGGGTCAGGCGGGGGATAATTCACCCCTCCACTTT. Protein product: CASRGQAGDNSPLHF.

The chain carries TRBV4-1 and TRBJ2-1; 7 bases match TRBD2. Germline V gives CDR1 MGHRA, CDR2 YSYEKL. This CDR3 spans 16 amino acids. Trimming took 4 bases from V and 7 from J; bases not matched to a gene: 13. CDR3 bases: TGCGCCAGCAGCCCGGGCCATGGGGGGGGATGGAATGAGCAGTTCTTC. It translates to CASSPGHGGGWNEQFF.

The CDR3 region is CSARDLIDTLRQGATEAFF. CDR3 coding DNA: TGCAGTGCTAGAGACCTCATCGACACACTCCGACAGGGGGCAACTGAAGCTTTCTTT. V is TRBV20-1 and J is TRBJ1-1; 10 bases fit TRBD1. V lost 0 bases, J lost 5 bases, and 18 bases stayed unmatched. CDR1 and CDR2 (germline): DFQATT, SNEGSKA (reference sequence). The CDR3 runs to 19 residues.

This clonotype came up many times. The CDR3, as DNA: TGTGCCAGCAGCCCTGGACACCGACCCACTGAAGCTTTCTTT. Residues: CASSPGHRPTEAFF. This chain uses TRBV25-1 with TRBJ1-1, with D possibly being TRBD1 (5 bases). V was clipped by 6 bases and J by 4 bases, with 15 bases between them. The CDR3 runs to 14 residues. Germline CDR1 MGHDK, CDR2 SYGVNS.

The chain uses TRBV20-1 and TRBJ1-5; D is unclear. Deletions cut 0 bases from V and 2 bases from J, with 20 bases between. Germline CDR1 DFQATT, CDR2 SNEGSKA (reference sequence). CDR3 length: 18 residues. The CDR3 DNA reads TGCAGTGCTAGAGACCAACTAGCCAGCCAAGCAGGCAATCAGCCCCAGCATTTT. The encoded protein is CSARDQLASQAGNQPQHF.

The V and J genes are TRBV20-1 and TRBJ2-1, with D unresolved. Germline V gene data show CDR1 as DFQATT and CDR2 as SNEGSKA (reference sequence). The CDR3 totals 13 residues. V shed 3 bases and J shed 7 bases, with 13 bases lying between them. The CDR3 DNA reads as TGCAGTGCTAGTCGCCCAGGCTGGAATGAGCAGTTCTTC. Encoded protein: CSASRPGWNEQFF.

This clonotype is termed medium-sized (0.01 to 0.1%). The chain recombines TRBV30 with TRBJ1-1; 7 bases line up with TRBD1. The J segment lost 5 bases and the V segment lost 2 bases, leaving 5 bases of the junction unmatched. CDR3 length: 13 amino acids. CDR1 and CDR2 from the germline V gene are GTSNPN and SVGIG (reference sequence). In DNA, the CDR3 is TGTGCCTGGAGTACAGGGGAGTGGACTGAAGCTTTCTTT. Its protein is CAWSTGEWTEAFF.

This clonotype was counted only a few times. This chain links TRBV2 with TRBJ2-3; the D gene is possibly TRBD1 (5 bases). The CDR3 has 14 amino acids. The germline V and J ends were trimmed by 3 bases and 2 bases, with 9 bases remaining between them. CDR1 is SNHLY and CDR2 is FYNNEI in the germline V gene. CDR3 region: CASSDPGSTDTQYF. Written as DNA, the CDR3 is TGTGCCAGCAGTGACCCAGGGTCCACAGATACGCAGTATTTT.

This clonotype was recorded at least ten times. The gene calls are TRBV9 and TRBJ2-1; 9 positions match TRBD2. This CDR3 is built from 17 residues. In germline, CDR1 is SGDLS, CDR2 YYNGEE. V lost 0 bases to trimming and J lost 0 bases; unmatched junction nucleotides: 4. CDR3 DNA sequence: TGTGCCAGCAGCGTAGGTAGCGGGGGCCACTCCTACAATGAGCAGTTCTTC. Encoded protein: CASSVGSGGHSYNEQFF.

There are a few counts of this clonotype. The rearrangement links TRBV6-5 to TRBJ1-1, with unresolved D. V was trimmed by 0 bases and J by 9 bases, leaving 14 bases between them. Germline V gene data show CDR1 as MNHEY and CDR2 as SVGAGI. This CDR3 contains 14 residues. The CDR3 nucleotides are TGTGCCAGCAGTTACTCCGTCTATATGGAGAAAGCTTTCTTT. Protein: CASSYSVYMEKAFF.

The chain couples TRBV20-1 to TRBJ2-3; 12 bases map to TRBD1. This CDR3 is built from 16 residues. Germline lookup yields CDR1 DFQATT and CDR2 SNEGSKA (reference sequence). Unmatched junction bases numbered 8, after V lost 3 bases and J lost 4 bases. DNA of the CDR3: TGCAGTGCTAGGTCCTCCGGGACAGGGGGCCCAGATACGCAGTATTTT. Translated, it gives CSARSSGTGGPDTQYF.

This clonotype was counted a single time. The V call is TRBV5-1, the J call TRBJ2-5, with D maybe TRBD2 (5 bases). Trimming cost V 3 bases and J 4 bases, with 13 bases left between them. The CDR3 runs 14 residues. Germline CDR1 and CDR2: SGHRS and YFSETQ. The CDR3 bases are TGCGCCAGCAGCTCCGGGGTTGCAGGAGAGACCCAGTACTTC. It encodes CASSSGVAGETQYF.

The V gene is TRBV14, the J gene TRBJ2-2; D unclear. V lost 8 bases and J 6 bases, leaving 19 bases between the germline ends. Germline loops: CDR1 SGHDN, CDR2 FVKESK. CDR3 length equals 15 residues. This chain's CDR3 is CASDAADRGSGELFF. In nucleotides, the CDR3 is TGTGCCAGCGACGCCGCGGACCGCGGATCCGGGGAGCTGTTTTTT.

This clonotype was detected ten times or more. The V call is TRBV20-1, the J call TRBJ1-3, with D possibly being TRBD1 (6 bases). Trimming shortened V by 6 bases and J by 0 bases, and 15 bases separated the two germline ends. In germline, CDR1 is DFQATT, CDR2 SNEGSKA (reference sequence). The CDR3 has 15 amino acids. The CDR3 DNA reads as TGCAGTGCCACCATGGACAGACACTCTGGAAACACCATATATTTT. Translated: CSATMDRHSGNTIYF.

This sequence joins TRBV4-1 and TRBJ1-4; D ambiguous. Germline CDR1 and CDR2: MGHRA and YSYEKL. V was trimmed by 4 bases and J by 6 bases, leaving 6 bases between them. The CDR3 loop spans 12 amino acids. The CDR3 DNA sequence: TGCGCCAGCAGCCCAGACTATGAAAAACTGTTTTTT. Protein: CASSPDYEKLFF.